Detailed here is one TCR beta chain. The antigen is undetermined. Authors' processing steps: Junction-only sequences without quality scores were provided by ImmunoSEQ, so filtering was different. The repertoire was sequenced with immunoSEQ multiplex PCR; TCRdb's copy has only in-frame clones and lacks some. For V, J and clone size, that table is used; D and trimming come from the DNA. The profile shows under 1,100,000 clones, about 80% of them singletons. These data are taken from a study of shared clonotypes between healthy human individuals. Study-wide background: Each donor had three CD4 naive, three CD4 memory, two CD8 naive and one CD8 memory plate. Study-wide results and caveats: In this cohort, only blood was sampled, and tissue repertoires likely differ.

The CDR3 length is 14 residues. Trimming pared 3 bases from V and 4 bases from J, leaving 12 bases between. Germline V gene data show CDR1 as LNHNV and CDR2 as YYDKDF (reference sequence). The receptor was isolated from a man aged 18 to 29 in good health. Some clones in this sample may be carry-over from other donors' samples. The chain recombines TRBV15 with TRBJ1-2; the D is unclear. The sample taken for sequencing was memory CD4+ T cells from PBMCs. Stated subset: CD45RA-negative fraction. The CDR3 region is CATSRDGESYGYTF. CDR3 nucleotide sequence: TGTGCCACCAGCAGGGACGGGGAGTCCTATGGCTACACCTTC.